These 16 T cell receptor beta chains came from one sample sequenced in a study of T cells in Graves' hyperthyroidism and ophthalmopathy. It was RNA transcripts that yielded the amplified TCR beta CDR3 regions. During a first-round RT-PCR of the TCR CDR3, the HTBI primer set was used. TCRdb passed the multiplex PCR reads through MiXCR, listing each CDR3 protein once. The sample includes hundreds of thousands of distinct CDR3 sequences, less than 20% of them seen just once. The specimen sequenced was blood. Receptors were obtained from a man aged 50-59 years with Graves' ophthalmopathy.

This clonotype was detected ten times or more. The genes are TRBV7-2 and TRBJ1-2; TRBD1 is a possible D gene (5 bases). CDR1 is SGHTA and CDR2 is FQGNSA in the germline V gene. V was pared by 2 bases and J by 8 bases, with 9 bases between. There are 12 residues in the CDR3. The CDR3 DNA reads as TGTGCCAGCAGCTTACAGGGCACAGGCTACACCTTC. Its translation is CASSLQGTGYTF.

In this sample, this clonotype turned up many times. V gene TRBV5-1 combines with J gene TRBJ2-1, with 14 bases that match TRBD2. Germline CDR1 and CDR2: SGHRS and YFSETQ. The CDR3 covers 16 residues. J lost 6 bases, V lost 4 bases, and 6 bases had no gene match. CDR3 amino acids: CASSPPGTSGSNEQFF. As DNA, the CDR3 is TGCGCCAGCAGCCCGCCGGGGACTAGCGGGAGCAATGAGCAGTTCTTC.

The chain couples TRBV28 to TRBJ1-3; D perhaps matches TRBD1 (5 bases). Trimming removed 6 bases at V and 5 bases at J, with 17 bases between. The CDR3 sequence is 15 residues long. Germline V gene data show CDR1 as MDHEN and CDR2 as SYDVKM. The DNA for the CDR3 is TGTGCCAGCAGCTCCCCGCGGGAGGGGCGAAACACCATATATTTT. As protein: CASSSPREGRNTIYF. Combining the CDR3 with reference TRBV28 and TRBJ1-3 gives the whole variable domain DVKVTQSSRYLVKRTGEKVFLECVQDMDHENMFWYRQDPGLGLRLIYFSYDVKMKEKGDIPEGYSVSREKKERFSLILESASTNQTSMYLCASSSPREGRNTIYFGEGSWLTVV.

This rearrangement joins TRBV29-1 to TRBJ2-1, with unresolved D. This CDR3 region has 14 residues. V dropped 5 bases and J dropped 0 bases, with 11 bases sitting between them. Germline values: CDR1 SQVTM, CDR2 ANQGSEA. CDR3 region: CSVPHASSYNEQFF. CDR3 nucleotide sequence: TGCAGCGTTCCTCACGCGAGCTCCTACAATGAGCAGTTCTTC.

This clonotype has a handful of counts. The rearrangement links TRBV9 to TRBJ2-7; 12 bases agree with TRBD2. CDR3 length: 15 residues. The V gene end was trimmed by 0 bases and the J gene end by 7 bases; junction bases not matched to a gene: 5. CDR1 and CDR2 (germline): SGDLS, YYNGEE. The CDR3 sequence: CASSVGLAGDEEQYF. The CDR3 DNA reads as TGTGCCAGCAGCGTAGGACTAGCGGGAGACGAGGAGCAGTACTTC. Using reference TRBV9 and TRBJ2-7 for the parts outside the CDR3, the full variable domain is DSGVTQTPKHLITATGQRVTLRCSPRSGDLSVYWYQQSLDQGLQFLIQYYNGEERAKGNILERFSAQQFPDLHSELNLSSLELGDSALYFCASSVGLAGDEEQYFGPGTRLTVT.

In this sample, this clonotype turned up a few times. The chain is built from TRBV19 and TRBJ2-1; a weak D match, TRBD2 (6 bases). Germline values: CDR1 LNHDA, CDR2 SQIVND (reference sequence). V lost 7 bases to trimming and J lost 0 bases, with 16 bases between them. This CDR3 contains 16 residues. CDR3 sequence reads: CASTPGGMRSYNEQFF. Here the CDR3 DNA reads TGTGCCAGTACTCCGGGCGGGATGCGCTCCTACAATGAGCAGTTCTTC.

The chain is built from TRBV9 and TRBJ2-3; D gene unclear. From germline, CDR1 is SGDLS and CDR2 YYNGEE. Trimming stripped 4 bases from V and 1 base from J, with 10 bases between. This CDR3 region has 14 residues. The CDR3 is CASSPEPRTDTQYF. Here the CDR3 DNA reads TGTGCCAGCAGCCCCGAGCCCCGCACAGATACGCAGTATTTT.

Turning to this clonotype: A read error may be the cause here, since a much bigger clone is one base away. The V call is TRBV6-2 or TRBV6-3, the J call TRBJ1-5; D is uncertain. This CDR3 contains 14 residues. Germline CDR1 reads MNHEY; CDR2 reads SVGEGT. The CDR3, as DNA: TGTGCCAGCAGTTACCTCGGTCCCAATCAGCCCCGGCATTTT. It specifies CASSYLGPNQPRHF.

This clonotype has just one count. The chain couples TRBV5-1 to TRBJ2-1; TRBD2 agrees at 7 bases. In germline, CDR1 is SGHRS, CDR2 YFSETQ. This CDR3 has 17 amino acids. The V segment lost 4 bases and the J segment 7 bases; nucleotides outside the gene matches: 17. The CDR3 region is CASSRDGGYQGGNEQFF. CDR3 in DNA: TGCGCCAGCAGCCGTGACGGGGGGTACCAGGGCGGGAATGAGCAGTTCTTC.

This clonotype was counted between two and nine times. The J gene is TRBJ2-2, the V gene TRBV20-1; the match to TRBD2 covers 9 bases. Looked up from germline, CDR1 is DFQATT and CDR2 is SNEGSKA (reference sequence). This CDR3 is 15 amino acids long. J gave up 6 bases and V 2 bases, and 7 bases lay outside the gene matches. CDR3 amino acids: CSARPAGGPSGELFF. CDR3 nucleotides: TGCAGTGCTAGACCAGCGGGAGGCCCGTCCGGGGAGCTGTTTTTT.

This clonotype showed up many times. This chain links TRBV3-1 with TRBJ1-5; TRBD1 is a possible D gene (5 bases). Trimming took off 0 bases at V and 2 bases at J, with 8 bases between the two ends. This CDR3 spans 15 amino acids. From germline, CDR1 is LGHDT and CDR2 YNNKEL (reference sequence). In DNA form, the CDR3 reads TGTGCCAGCAGCCAAGATCCGGGGGGCAATCAGCCCCAGCATTTT. Protein: CASSQDPGGNQPQHF.

The chain has TRBV28 and TRBJ2-7; 14 bases line up with TRBD2. In germline, CDR1 is MDHEN, CDR2 SYDVKM. After removal of 4 bases from V and 5 bases from J, the junction contained 10 bases not matched to a gene. This CDR3 contains 17 residues. The chain's CDR3 is CASSSLRTSGRKNEQYF. The CDR3 DNA follows: TGTGCCAGCAGTTCTCTTCGGACTAGCGGGAGGAAGAACGAGCAGTACTTC.

This clonotype was recorded many times. This rearrangement joins TRBV18 to TRBJ2-7; maybe TRBD1 (6 bases). V lost 5 bases to trimming and J lost 0 bases, with 14 bases between them. CDR1 and CDR2 (germline): KGHSH, LQKENI. The CDR3 is 15 amino acids. The CDR3 region has the DNA TGTGCCAGCTCAACTGGGACACTCGGCTCCTACGAGCAGTACTTC. Residues: CASSTGTLGSYEQYF.

This clonotype was detected many times. This chain uses TRBV3-1 with TRBJ1-2, with unresolved D. V was clipped by 3 bases and J by 0 bases, with 17 bases between them. CDR1 LGHDT and CDR2 YNNKEL come from the germline V gene (reference sequence). The CDR3 runs 17 residues. The CDR3 DNA follows: TGTGCCAGCAGCCATACCCCATCTATATCCTCTAACTATGGCTACACCTTC. It encodes CASSHTPSISSNYGYTF.

The gene calls are TRBV7-3 and TRBJ2-1; D gene unclear. The ends were cut back, 0 bases at V and 9 bases at J, with 12 bases in the middle. The CDR3 extends over 14 amino acids. From germline, CDR1 is SGHTA and CDR2 FQGTGA. The CDR3 DNA reads as TGTGCCAGCAGCTTAACCCTAGTAGGCTCTGAGCAGTTCTTC. Its protein is CASSLTLVGSEQFF. Filled out from reference TRBV7-3 and TRBJ2-1, the complete variable domain reads GAGVSQTPSNKVTEKGKYVELRCDPISGHTALYWYRQSLGQGPEFLIYFQGTGAADDSGLPNDRFFAVRPEGSVSTLKIQRTERGDSAVYLCASSLTLVGSEQFFGPGTRLTVL.

In its sample, this clonotype was seen a few times. The chain recombines TRBV20-1 with TRBJ2-7, with D perhaps TRBD2 (5 bases). The CDR3 contains 12 residues. Trimming removed 5 bases from V and 4 bases from J, with 12 bases in between. Germline loops: CDR1 DFQATT, CDR2 SNEGSKA (reference sequence). DNA for the CDR3: TGCAGTGCTGGACTGGGTCGTTACGAGCAGTACTTC. As protein: CSAGLGRYEQYF.